Listed below are T cell receptor beta chains from one sample, sequenced in a study of cytomegalovirus exposure and HLA in healthy donors. TCRdb's copy holds only in-frame clones and misses some; the assay was immunoSEQ multiplex PCR. The sample includes approximately 160,000 clones, 78% seen only once; the top ten take 6.5% to 9%. Sequenced material: PBMCs. The receptors were sampled from a woman between 40 and 50 years old in good health and CMV-seropositive. CDR3s include the opening cysteine and the closing phenylalanine or tryptophan. The D gene is left open where the match is weak. For some rows the clone size is stated as once, few or many, or as a class when expanded; others skip it.

TRBV6-4	NA	NA	TRBJ1-1	CASSEELNTEAFF	TGTGCCAGCAGTGAGGAGTTGAACACTGAAGCTTTCTTT
TRBV6-6	NA	NA	TRBJ2-7	CATWATWSYEQYF	TGTGCCACCTGGGCCACTTGGTCCTACGAGCAGTACTTC
TRBV2	NA	NA	TRBJ2-1	CASSETSYNEQFF	TGTGCCAGCAGTGAAACCAGCTACAATGAGCAGTTCTTC
TRBV7-9	NA	NA	TRBJ2-1	CASSSSSGQFF	TGTGCCAGCAGCTCTAGCTCTGGGCAGTTCTTC
TRBV11-2	NA	NA	TRBJ1-1	CASSRPGVEYFQSNTEAFF	TGTGCCAGCAGCCGCCCCGGGGTGGAGTACTTCCAATCGAACACTGAAGCTTTCTTT
TRBV5-6	NA	NA	TRBJ1-5	CASSLGRGNQPQHF	TGTGCCAGCAGCTTGGGCAGGGGCAATCAGCCCCAGCATTTT
TRBV6-1	NA	NA	TRBJ1-3	CASSEDVGSGNTIYF	TGTGCCAGCAGTGAAGACGTCGGCTCTGGAAACACCATATATTTT
TRBV11-3	NA	NA	TRBJ1-5	CASSSKLSRPQHF	TGTGCCAGCAGCTCTAAACTGAGTAGACCCCAGCATTTT
TRBV7-2	TRBD1	once	TRBJ2-7	CASTPGQGPYEQYF	TGTGCCAGCACCCCGGGACAGGGCCCCTACGAGCAGTACTTC
TRBV6-6	TRBD2	few	TRBJ2-5	CASSYPTGGQETQYF	TGTGCCAGCAGTTACCCGACGGGGGGCCAAGAGACCCAGTACTTC
TRBV28	NA	NA	TRBJ1-1	CASSLGREGTEAFF	TGTGCCAGCAGTTTGGGTCGCGAGGGCACTGAAGCTTTCTTT
TRBV5-5	TRBD1	once	TRBJ1-2	CASSPGQEMSYTF	TGTGCCAGCAGCCCGGGACAGGAGATGAGCTACACCTTC
TRBV5-8	NA	NA	TRBJ2-7	CASMGPGPSYEQYF	TGTGCCAGCATGGGGCCAGGCCCTTCCTACGAGCAGTACTTC
TRBV7-9	NA	NA	TRBJ2-3	CASSLTSESTDTQYF	TGTGCCAGCAGTTTGACTAGTGAGAGCACAGATACGCAGTATTTT
TRBV7-3	NA	NA	TRBJ1-2	CASSLRGGESGYTF	TGTGCCAGCAGCTTGCGGGGAGGAGAGAGCGGCTACACCTTC
TRBV7-3	TRBD1	NA	TRBJ1-1	CASSSQGDGTEAFF	TGTGCCAGCAGCTCCCAGGGGGACGGGACTGAAGCTTTCTTT
TRBV5-6	TRBD1	NA	TRBJ1-2	CASSVDRGTLYGYTF	TGTGCCAGCAGCGTAGACAGGGGGACCTTGTATGGCTACACCTTC
TRBV7-2	NA	NA	TRBJ1-2	CASSLSGRGGYTF	TGTGCCAGCAGCTTATCGGGGAGGGGCGGCTACACCTTC
TRBV15	NA	NA	TRBJ1-5	CATSRDWAEPQHF	TGTGCCACCAGCAGAGACTGGGCCGAGCCCCAGCATTTT
TRBV19	NA	NA	TRBJ1-2	CATTGLDHYTF	TGTGCCACTACAGGTTTGGATCACTACACCTTC
TRBV27	TRBD2	NA	TRBJ2-5	CASSFSARGGETQYF	TGTGCCAGCAGTTTCTCGGCGCGGGGGGGGGAGACCCAGTACTTC
TRBV7-9	NA	NA	TRBJ1-4	CASSSRQQNEKLFF	TGTGCCAGCAGCTCAAGACAGCAGAATGAAAAACTGTTTTTT
TRBV5-1	NA	NA	TRBJ1-2	CASSPYRISVSGYGYTF	TGCGCCAGCAGCCCTTACAGGATTTCGGTTTCGGGCTATGGCTACACCTTC
TRBV6-1	NA	NA	TRBJ2-7	CASSDYYEQYF	TGTGCCAGCAGCGACTACTACGAGCAGTACTTC
TRBV23-1	NA	NA	TRBJ1-5	CASSHRTAYSNQPQHF	TGCGCCAGCAGTCACCGGACAGCTTATAGCAATCAGCCCCAGCATTTT
TRBV7-6	NA	NA	TRBJ2-5	CASSRVIQETQYF	TGTGCCAGCAGCCGGGTCATCCAAGAGACCCAGTACTTC
TRBV4-3	TRBD1	NA	TRBJ1-2	CASSNTGTGGARGYTF	TGCGCCAGCAGCAACACCGGGACAGGGGGCGCGAGAGGCTACACCTTC
TRBV7-3	TRBD1	NA	TRBJ1-1	CASSSSGTDNTEAFF	TGTGCCAGCAGCTCCTCCGGGACAGATAACACTGAAGCTTTCTTT